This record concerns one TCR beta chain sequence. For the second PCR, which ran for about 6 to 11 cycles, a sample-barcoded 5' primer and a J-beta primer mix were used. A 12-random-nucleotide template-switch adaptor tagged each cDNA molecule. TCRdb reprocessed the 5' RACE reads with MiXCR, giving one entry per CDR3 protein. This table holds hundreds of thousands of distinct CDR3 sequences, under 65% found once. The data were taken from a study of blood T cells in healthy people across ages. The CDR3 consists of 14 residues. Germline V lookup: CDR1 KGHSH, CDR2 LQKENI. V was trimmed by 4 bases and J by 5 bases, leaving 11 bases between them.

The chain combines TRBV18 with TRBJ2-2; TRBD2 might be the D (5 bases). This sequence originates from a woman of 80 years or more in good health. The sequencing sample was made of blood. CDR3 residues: CASSLPADTGELFF. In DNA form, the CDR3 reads TGTGCCAGCTCACTACCAGCGGATACCGGGGAGCTGTTTTTT. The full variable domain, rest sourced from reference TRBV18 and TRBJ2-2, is NAGVMQNPRHLVRRRGQEARLRCSPMKGHSHVYWYRQLPEEGLKFMVYLQKENIIDESGMPKERFSAEFPKEGPSILRIQQVVRGDSAAYFCASSLPADTGELFFGEGSRLTVL.